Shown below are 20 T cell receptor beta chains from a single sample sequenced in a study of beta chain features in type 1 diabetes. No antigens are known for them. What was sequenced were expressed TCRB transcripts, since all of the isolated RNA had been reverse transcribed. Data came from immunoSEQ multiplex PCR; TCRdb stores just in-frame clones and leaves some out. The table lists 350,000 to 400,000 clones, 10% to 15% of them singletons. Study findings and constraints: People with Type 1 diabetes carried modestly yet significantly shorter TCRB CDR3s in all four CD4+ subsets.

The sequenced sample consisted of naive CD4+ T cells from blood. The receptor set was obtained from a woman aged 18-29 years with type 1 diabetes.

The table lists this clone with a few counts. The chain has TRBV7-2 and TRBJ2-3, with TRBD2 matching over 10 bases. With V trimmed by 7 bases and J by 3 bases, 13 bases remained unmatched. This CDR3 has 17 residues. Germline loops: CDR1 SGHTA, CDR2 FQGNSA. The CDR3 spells CASNPRGAGGPTDTQYF. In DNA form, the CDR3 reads TGTGCCAGCAACCCAAGGGGAGCGGGGGGGCCTACAGATACGCAGTATTTT.

The CDR3 protein is CASSLEYNQPQHF. Here the CDR3 DNA reads TGTGCCAGCAGCCTAGAGTACAATCAGCCCCAGCATTTT. This chain uses TRBV27 with TRBJ1-5; D gene uncertain. Per germline, CDR1 MNHEY and CDR2 SMNVEV (reference sequence). V lost 6 bases and J lost 3, with 9 bases in between. CDR3 length: 13 amino acids.

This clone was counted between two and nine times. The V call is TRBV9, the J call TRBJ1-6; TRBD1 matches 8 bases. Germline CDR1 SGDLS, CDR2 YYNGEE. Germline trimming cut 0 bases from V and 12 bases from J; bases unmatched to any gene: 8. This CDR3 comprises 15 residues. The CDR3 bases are TGTGCCAGCAGCGTAGGAGGACAGGGAGGGGTACCCCTCCACTTT. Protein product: CASSVGGQGGVPLHF.

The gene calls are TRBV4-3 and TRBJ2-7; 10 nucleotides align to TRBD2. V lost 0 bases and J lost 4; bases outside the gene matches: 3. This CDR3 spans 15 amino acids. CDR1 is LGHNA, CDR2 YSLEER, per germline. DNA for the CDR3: TGCGCCAGCAGCCAAGAGGGAGCGGGAGGGTACGAGCAGTACTTC. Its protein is CASSQEGAGGYEQYF.

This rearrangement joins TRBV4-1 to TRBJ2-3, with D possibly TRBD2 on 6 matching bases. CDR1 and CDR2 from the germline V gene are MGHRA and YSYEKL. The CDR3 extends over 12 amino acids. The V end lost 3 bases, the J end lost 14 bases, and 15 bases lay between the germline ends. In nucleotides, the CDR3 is TGCGCCAGCAGCCATGAGGGCGGGAATTCGTATTTT. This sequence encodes CASSHEGGNSYF.

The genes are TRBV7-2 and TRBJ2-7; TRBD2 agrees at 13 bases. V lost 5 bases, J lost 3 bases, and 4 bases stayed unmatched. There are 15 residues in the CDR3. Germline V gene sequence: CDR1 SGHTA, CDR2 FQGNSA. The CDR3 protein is CASSRRLAGGYEQYF. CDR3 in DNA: TGTGCCAGCAGCCGAAGACTAGCGGGGGGCTACGAGCAGTACTTC.

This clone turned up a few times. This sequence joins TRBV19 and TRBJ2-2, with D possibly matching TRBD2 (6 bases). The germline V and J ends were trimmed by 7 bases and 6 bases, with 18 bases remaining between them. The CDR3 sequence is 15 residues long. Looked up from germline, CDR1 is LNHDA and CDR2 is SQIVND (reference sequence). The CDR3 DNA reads TGTGCCAGTACCCCTCAGTTGGGACTGCCCGGGGAGCTGTTTTTT. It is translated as CASTPQLGLPGELFF.

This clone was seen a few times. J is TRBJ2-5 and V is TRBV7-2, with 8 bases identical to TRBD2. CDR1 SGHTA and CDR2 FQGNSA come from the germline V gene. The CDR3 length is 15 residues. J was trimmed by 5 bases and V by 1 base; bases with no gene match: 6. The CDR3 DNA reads TGTGCCAGCAGCTTAGACGGGAGGGGGAGTGAGACCCAGTACTTC. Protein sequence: CASSLDGRGSETQYF.

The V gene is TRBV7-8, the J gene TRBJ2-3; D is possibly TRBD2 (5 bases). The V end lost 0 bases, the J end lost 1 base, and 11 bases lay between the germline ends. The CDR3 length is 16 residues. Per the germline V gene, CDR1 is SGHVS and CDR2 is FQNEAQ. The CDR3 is CASSLAGWTGTDTQYF. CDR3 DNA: TGTGCCAGCAGCTTAGCTGGTTGGACTGGCACAGATACGCAGTATTTT. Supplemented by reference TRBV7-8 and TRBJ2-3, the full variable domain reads GAGVSQSPRYKVAKRGQDVALRCDPISGHVSLFWYQQALGQGPEFLTYFQNEAQLDKSGLPSDRFFAERPEGSVSTLKIQRTQQEDSAVYLCASSLAGWTGTDTQYFGPGTRLTVL.

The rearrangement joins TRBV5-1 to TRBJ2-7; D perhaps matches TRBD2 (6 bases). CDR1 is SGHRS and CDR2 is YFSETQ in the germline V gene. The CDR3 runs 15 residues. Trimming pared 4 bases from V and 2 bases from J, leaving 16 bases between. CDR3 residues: CASSPGSGSPYEQYF. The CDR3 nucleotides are TGCGCCAGCAGCCCGGGGAGCGGGTCACCCTACGAGCAGTACTTC.

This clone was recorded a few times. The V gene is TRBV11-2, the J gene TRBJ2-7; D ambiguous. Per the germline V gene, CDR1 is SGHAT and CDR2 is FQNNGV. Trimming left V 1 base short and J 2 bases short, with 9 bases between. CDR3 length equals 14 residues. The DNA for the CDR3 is TGTGCCAGCAGCTTAGGATTCAGCGCCTACGAGCAGTACTTC. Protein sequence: CASSLGFSAYEQYF.

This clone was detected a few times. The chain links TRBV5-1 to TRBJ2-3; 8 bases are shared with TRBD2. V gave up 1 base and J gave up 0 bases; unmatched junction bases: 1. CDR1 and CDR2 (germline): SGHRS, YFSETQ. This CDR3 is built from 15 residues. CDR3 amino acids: CASSLIAGSTDTQYF. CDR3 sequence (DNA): TGCGCCAGCAGCTTGATAGCGGGGAGCACAGATACGCAGTATTTT.

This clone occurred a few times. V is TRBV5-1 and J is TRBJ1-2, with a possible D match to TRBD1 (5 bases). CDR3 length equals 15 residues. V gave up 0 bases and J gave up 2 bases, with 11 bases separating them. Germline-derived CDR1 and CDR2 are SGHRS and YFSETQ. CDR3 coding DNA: TGCGCCAGCAGCTTGGGCCAGGGAAGAAACTATGGCTACACCTTC. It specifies CASSLGQGRNYGYTF.

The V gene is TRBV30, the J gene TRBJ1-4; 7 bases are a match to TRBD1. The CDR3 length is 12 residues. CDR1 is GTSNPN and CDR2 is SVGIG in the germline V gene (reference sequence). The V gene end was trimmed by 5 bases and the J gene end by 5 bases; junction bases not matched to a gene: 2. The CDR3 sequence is CAWGTVNEKLFF. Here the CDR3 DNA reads TGTGCCTGGGGGACAGTCAATGAAAAACTGTTTTTT.

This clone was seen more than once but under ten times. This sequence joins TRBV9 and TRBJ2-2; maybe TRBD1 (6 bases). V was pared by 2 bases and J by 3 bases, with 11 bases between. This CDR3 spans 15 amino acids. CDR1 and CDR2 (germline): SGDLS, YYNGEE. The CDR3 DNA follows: TGTGCCAGCAGCGTTGGGGGCTCGGACACCGGGGAGCTGTTTTTT. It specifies CASSVGGSDTGELFF.

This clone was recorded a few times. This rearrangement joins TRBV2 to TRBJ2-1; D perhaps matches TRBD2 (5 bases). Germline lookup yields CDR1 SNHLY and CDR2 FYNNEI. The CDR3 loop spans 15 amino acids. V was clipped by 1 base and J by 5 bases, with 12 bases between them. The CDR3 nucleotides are TGTGCCAGCAGTGAAGATCTTAGCGCTGACAATGAGCAGTTCTTC. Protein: CASSEDLSADNEQFF. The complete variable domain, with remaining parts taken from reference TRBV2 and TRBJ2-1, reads EPEVTQTPSHQVTQMGQEVILRCVPISNHLYFYWYRQILGQKVEFLVSFYNNEISEKSEIFDDQFSVERPDGSNFTLKIRSTKLEDSAMYFCASSEDLSADNEQFFGPGTRLTVL.

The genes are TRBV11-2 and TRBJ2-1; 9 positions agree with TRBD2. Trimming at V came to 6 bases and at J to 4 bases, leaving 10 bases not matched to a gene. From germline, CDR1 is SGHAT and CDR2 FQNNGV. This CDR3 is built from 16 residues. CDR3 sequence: CASRRIAGASYNEQFF. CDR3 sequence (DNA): TGTGCCAGCAGGAGGATAGCGGGGGCCTCTTACAATGAGCAGTTCTTC.

This CDR3 is CASSLGRGPNTGELFF. The CDR3 DNA reads as TGTGCCAGCAGCTTAGGGAGGGGGCCGAACACCGGGGAGCTGTTTTTT. The V gene is TRBV7-6, the J gene TRBJ2-2, with D tentatively TRBD1 (7 bases). The CDR3 is 16 amino acids. The germline V gene encodes CDR1 SGHVS and CDR2 FNYEAQ. The ends were cut back, 1 base at V and 0 bases at J, with 9 bases in the middle.

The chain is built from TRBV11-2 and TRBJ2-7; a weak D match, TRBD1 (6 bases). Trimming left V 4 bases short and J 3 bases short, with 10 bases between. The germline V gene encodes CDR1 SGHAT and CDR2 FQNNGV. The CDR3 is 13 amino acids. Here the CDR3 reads CASSSTDSYEQYF. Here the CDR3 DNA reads TGTGCCAGCAGCTCAACGGACAGCTACGAGCAGTACTTC.

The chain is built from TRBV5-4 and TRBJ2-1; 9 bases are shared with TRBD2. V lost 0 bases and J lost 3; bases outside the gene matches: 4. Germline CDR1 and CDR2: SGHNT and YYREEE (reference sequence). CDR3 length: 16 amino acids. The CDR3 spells CASSLEAGGFYNEQFF. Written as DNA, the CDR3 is TGTGCCAGCAGCTTGGAGGCGGGAGGGTTCTACAATGAGCAGTTCTTC.